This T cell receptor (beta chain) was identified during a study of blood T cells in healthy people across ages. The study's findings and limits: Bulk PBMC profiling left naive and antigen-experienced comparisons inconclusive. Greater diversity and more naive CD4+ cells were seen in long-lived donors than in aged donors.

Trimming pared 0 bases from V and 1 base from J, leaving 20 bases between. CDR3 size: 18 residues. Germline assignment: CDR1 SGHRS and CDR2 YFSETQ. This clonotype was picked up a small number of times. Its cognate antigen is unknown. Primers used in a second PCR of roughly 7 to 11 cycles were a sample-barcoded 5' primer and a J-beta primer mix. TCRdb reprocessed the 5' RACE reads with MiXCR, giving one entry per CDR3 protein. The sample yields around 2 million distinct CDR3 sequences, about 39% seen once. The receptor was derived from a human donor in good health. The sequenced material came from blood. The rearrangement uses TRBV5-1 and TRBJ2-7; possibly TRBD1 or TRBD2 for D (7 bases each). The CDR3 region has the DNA TGCGCCAGCAGCTTGGCCGGGGGGACAGAAGAATTATCCTACGAGCAGTACTTC. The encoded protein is CASSLAGGTEELSYEQYF.